Each of the 20 T cell receptor beta chains below was sequenced from the same sample in a study of blood T cells in healthy people across ages. Together with a sample-barcoded 5' primer, a J-beta primer mix was included in a second PCR lasting about 7 to 11 cycles. TCRdb analysed the 5' RACE reads with MiXCR anew, one entry per CDR3 protein. The sample has hundreds of thousands of distinct CDR3 sequences; 20% to 25% are singletons. The sequenced sample consisted of blood. These receptors all come from a man between 65 and 85 years old in good health.

This clonotype showed up just a few times. This chain links TRBV7-2 with TRBJ1-2; D is undetermined. There are 17 residues in the CDR3. Germline assignment: CDR1 SGHTA and CDR2 FQGNSA. Trimming pared 4 bases from V and 1 base from J, leaving 19 bases between. CDR3 DNA sequence: TGTGCCAGCAGCTCCAAAACCTACAGCGCCGTTAACTATGGCTACACCTTC. This sequence encodes CASSSKTYSAVNYGYTF.

The rearrangement uses TRBV5-5 and TRBJ1-1, with D possibly matching TRBD1 (6 bases). Germline V gene data show CDR1 as SGHKS and CDR2 as YYEKEE (reference sequence). CDR3 size: 14 residues. Trimming took 2 bases from V and 4 from J, leaving 12 bases between them. For the CDR3, the DNA is TGTGCCAGCAGCTTAGAACAGGGTTTCACTGAAGCTTTCTTT. Translated, it gives CASSLEQGFTEAFF.

This clonotype has just a few counts. J is TRBJ2-7 and V is TRBV7-9; no reliable D call. The germline V gene has CDR1 SEHNR and CDR2 FQNEAQ (reference sequence). CDR3 length: 15 amino acids. V lost 5 bases and J lost 5, with 19 bases in between. CDR3 loop: CASSPRAGNRDEQYF. CDR3 DNA sequence: TGTGCCAGCAGCCCCCGGGCAGGTAATAGAGACGAGCAGTACTTC.

This clonotype was picked up one time. The rearrangement links TRBV11-2 to TRBJ2-2, with TRBD2 identical over 10 bases. Germline CDR1 SGHAT, CDR2 FQNNGV. Unmatched junction bases numbered 2, after V lost 8 bases and J lost 5 bases. This CDR3 has 13 residues. CDR3 sequence: CASPSGSTGELFF. CDR3 nucleotide sequence: TGTGCCAGCCCTAGCGGGAGTACCGGGGAGCTGTTTTTT.

A few counts support this clonotype. This rearrangement joins TRBV12-3 or TRBV12-4 to TRBJ2-2, with TRBD2 identical over 9 bases. V lost 7 bases, J lost 7 bases, and 7 bases stayed unmatched. The CDR3 totals 14 residues. In DNA form, the CDR3 reads TGTGCCAGCAAGATAGCGGGAGACGGCGGGGAGCTGTTTTTT. It yields the protein CASKIAGDGGELFF.

V and J are TRBV5-1 and TRBJ2-3; TRBD1 matches at 9 bases. After removal of 4 bases from V and 0 bases from J, the junction contained 3 bases not matched to a gene. The CDR3 is 15 amino acids. Germline-derived CDR1 and CDR2 are SGHRS and YFSETQ. CDR3 sequence: CASSRTGGSTDTQYF. CDR3 in DNA: TGCGCCAGCAGCAGAACAGGGGGCAGCACAGATACGCAGTATTTT.

This clonotype appeared a few times. This chain connects TRBV5-6 to TRBJ2-2, with 7 bases aligning to TRBD1. Germline V CDR1 and CDR2: SGHDT, YYEEEE. The J segment lost 4 bases and the V segment lost 4 bases, leaving 7 bases of the junction unmatched. This CDR3 contains 15 residues. The CDR3, as DNA: TGTGCCAGCAGCACTGTGGGACAGTCCACCGGGGAGCTGTTTTTT. Translated: CASSTVGQSTGELFF.

This chain links TRBV20-1 with TRBJ1-1, with TRBD1 identical over 9 bases. After removal of 3 bases from V and 4 bases from J, the junction contained 3 bases not matched to a gene. Germline V lookup: CDR1 DFQATT, CDR2 SNEGSKA (reference sequence). There are 13 residues in the CDR3. CDR3 nucleotides: TGCAGTGCTAGGGGACAGGGCGGCACTGAAGCTTTCTTT. It is translated as CSARGQGGTEAFF.

Concerning this clonotype itself: One junction end does not reproduce the germline sequence, and a read error may be involved. The chain has TRBV13 and TRBJ2-4, with D maybe TRBD2 (5 bases). In germline, CDR1 is PRHDT, CDR2 FYEKMQ (reference sequence). This CDR3 is built from 16 residues. In DNA form, the CDR3 reads TGCGCCAGCAGCTTAGGCCTTGGGAGTGGCAAAAACATTCAGTACTTC. This gives the protein CASSLGLGSGKNIQYF.

At least ten counts were recorded for this clonotype. CDR3 in DNA: TGTGCCAGCAGCCAAGCCGACCCCGTCGGGAATGAGCAGTTCTTC. It encodes CASSQADPVGNEQFF. The genes are TRBV14 and TRBJ2-1; D not resolved. The V end was cut by 1 base, the J end by 7 bases, with 14 bases between. CDR1 and CDR2 from the germline V gene are SGHDN and FVKESK. The CDR3 covers 15 residues.

This clonotype was seen more than once but under ten times. The junction differs from germline at one of its ends, possibly a read error. V gene TRBV12-3 or TRBV12-4 combines with J gene TRBJ1-2; a weak D match, TRBD1 (5 bases). The CDR3 totals 12 residues. The CDR3 sequence: CASGFGGMGYTF. CDR3 DNA sequence: TGTGCCAGCGGTTTTGGGGGTATGGGCTACACCTTC.

The rearrangement links TRBV9 to TRBJ2-6; D is perhaps TRBD1 or TRBD2 (5 bases each). CDR3 size: 17 residues. Per germline, CDR1 SGDLS and CDR2 YYNGEE. Trimming cost V 3 bases and J 2 bases, with 15 bases left between them. CDR3 in DNA: TGTGCCAGCAGCGCATACGACCCGGGGCCTGGGGCCAACGTCCTGACTTTC. Protein sequence: CASSAYDPGPGANVLTF.

This clonotype was detected a few times. The chain uses TRBV12-3 or TRBV12-4 and TRBJ2-7, with 8 bases lining up with TRBD1. The J call may be wrong; the DNA end is better matched by TRBJ2-1. The CDR3 has 15 amino acids. CDR3 region: CASSAAGQAGYEQFF. The DNA of the CDR3 is TGTGCCAGCAGCGCGGCGGGACAGGCGGGTTATGAGCAGTTCTTC.

This sequence joins TRBV7-6 and TRBJ2-5; no clear D. This CDR3 contains 14 residues. The ends were cut back, 0 bases at V and 5 bases at J, with 10 bases in the middle. Germline V CDR1 and CDR2: SGHVS, FNYEAQ. DNA of the CDR3: TGTGCCAGCAGCTTAGCCGCAGTTACGGAGACCCAGTACTTC. This codes for CASSLAAVTETQYF.

This clonotype was counted many times. The rearrangement uses TRBV12-3 or TRBV12-4 and TRBJ2-5; D is unresolved. V gave up 8 bases and J gave up 0 bases, with 10 bases separating them. CDR3 length equals 13 residues. CDR3 sequence: CASVPTHQETQYF. The CDR3 nucleotides are TGTGCCAGCGTACCGACTCACCAAGAGACCCAGTACTTC.

The chain employs TRBV9 and TRBJ2-1; tentatively, D is TRBD1 (6 bases). The J call may be mistaken, given a closer DNA end match to TRBJ2-7. The CDR3 is 14 amino acids. CDR1 is SGDLS and CDR2 is YYNGEE in the germline V gene. Written as DNA, the CDR3 is TGTGCCAGCAGCGAGGGGGACACCTCCTACGAGCAGTACTTC. Protein: CASSEGDTSYEQYF.

The sample holds many counts of this clonotype. This rearrangement joins TRBV4-1 to TRBJ2-7; no clear D. Trimming stripped 1 base from V and 2 bases from J, with 12 bases between. CDR1 is MGHRA, CDR2 YSYEKL, per germline. The CDR3 spans 15 residues. CDR3 DNA sequence: TGCGCCAGCAGCCAAGGAGATACCGGCGCCTACGAGCAGTACTTC. Amino acid sequence: CASSQGDTGAYEQYF.

This clonotype was recorded a few times. V and J are TRBV10-1 and TRBJ2-7; 7 positions agree with TRBD1. The CDR3 has 16 amino acids. Trimming cost V 0 bases and J 5 bases; bases outside gene matches: 10. Germline CDR1 reads WNHNN; CDR2 reads SYGVQD (reference sequence). The CDR3 DNA follows: TGCGCCAGCAGTGAGTCTCTAGCAGGGGGATCGAACGAGCAGTACTTC. Its translation is CASSESLAGGSNEQYF.

This clonotype has just a few counts. The chain links TRBV3-1 to TRBJ2-1, with D unresolved. The DNA end is more similar to TRBJ2-7, so the J call may be wrong. CDR1 and CDR2 from the germline V gene are LGHDT and YNNKEL (reference sequence). The CDR3 contains 14 residues. In DNA form, the CDR3 reads TGTGCCAGCAGCCAGGCTGGAGATACCTACGAGCAGTACTTC. It specifies CASSQAGDTYEQYF.

The chain combines TRBV29-1 with TRBJ2-1, with 8 bases aligning to TRBD1. Germline trimming cut 8 bases from V and 9 bases from J; bases unmatched to any gene: 6. Germline V lookup: CDR1 SQVTM, CDR2 ANQGSEA. This CDR3 region has 11 residues. The CDR3 region is CSWTGRGEQFF. The CDR3 DNA is TGCAGCTGGACAGGGCGGGGTGAGCAGTTCTTC.